This T cell receptor (beta chain) was recovered during a study of cytomegalovirus exposure and HLA in healthy donors. Deletions cut 0 bases from V and 9 bases from J, with 6 bases between. Germline assignment: CDR1 ENHRY and CDR2 SYGVKD. The CDR3 consists of 13 residues. This clone was counted only a few times. It was with 60 Vbeta and 13 Jbeta primers that the PCR ran. Measured with immunoSEQ multiplex PCR; TCRdb has only the in-frame clones, and not every one. The table lists about 120,000 clones, just over 15% of them singletons. The TCR comes from a woman in her late teens or twenties in good health and CMV-seronegative. The chain couples TRBV10-3 to TRBJ1-6, with D hard to call. Sequencing used PBMCs. CDR3 sequence (DNA): TGTGCCATCAGTGAGTCTAGAGGTTCACCCCTCCACTTT. Its protein product is CAISESRGSPLHF.